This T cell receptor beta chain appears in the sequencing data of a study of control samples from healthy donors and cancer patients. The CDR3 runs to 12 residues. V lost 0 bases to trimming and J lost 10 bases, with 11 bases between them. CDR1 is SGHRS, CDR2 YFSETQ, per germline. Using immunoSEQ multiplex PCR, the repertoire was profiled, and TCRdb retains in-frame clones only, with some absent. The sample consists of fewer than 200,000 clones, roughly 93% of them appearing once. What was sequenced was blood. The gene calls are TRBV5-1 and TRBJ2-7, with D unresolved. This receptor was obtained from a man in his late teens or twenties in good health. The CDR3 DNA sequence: TGCGCCAGCAGCTTGGAGGTGGGTCATCAGTACTTC. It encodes CASSLEVGHQYF.